This T cell receptor (beta chain) stems from a study of blood T cell repertoires in COVID-19. Cohort 3 donors were reported recovered after two negative PCRs, clearance, or symptom resolution. V gave up 0 bases and J gave up 4 bases, with 12 bases separating them. This CDR3 is built from 15 residues. Germline V CDR1 and CDR2: LGHDT, YNNKEL (reference sequence). Authors' analysis steps: Estimation of nucleated cell counts relied on the amplification of reference gene primers. Profiling relied on immunoSEQ multiplex PCR, and the TCRdb table lists in-frame clones only, not all of them. The V and J calls and clone size are taken from that table; D and trimming were inferred from the DNA. Of fewer than 250,000 clones listed, roughly 90% are singletons.

The chain combines TRBV3-1 (or the pseudogene TRBV3-2) with TRBJ1-2; D might be TRBD1 (6 bases). The origin of this receptor is a woman younger than 30 who had recovered from COVID-19. Input material: PBMCs or T cells enriched from blood (not recorded which). The CDR3 loop is CASSQELGAVYGYTF. DNA of the CDR3: TGTGCCAGCAGCCAAGAGCTGGGGGCGGTCTATGGCTACACCTTC.